This T cell receptor (beta chain) was recorded in a study of cytomegalovirus exposure and HLA in healthy donors. Study outcomes and limitations: An ancestry cluster, one associated with Asian ancestry, reportedly showed fewer N-insertions than the roughly 610-donor mean in a later analysis. A classifier reportedly called cytomegalovirus status with high sensitivity and specificity.

A note on this clone: What it binds is not known.

Use of 60 Vbeta and 13 Jbeta primers characterized the PCR. TCRdb's copy holds only in-frame clones and misses some; the assay was immunoSEQ multiplex PCR. The sample carries 85,000 to 130,000 clones, 75% to 85% recorded once. The TCR comes from a woman aged 18-30 years in good health and CMV-seronegative. The sequenced sample was PBMCs.

The DNA of the CDR3 is TGCAGCGTTGAAACCCGGGAATCACGGGCGGGTTTGGGTGAGCAGTTCTTC. Amino acid sequence: CSVETRESRAGLGEQFF. V and J are TRBV29-1 and TRBJ2-1; TRBD2 might be the D (5 bases). CDR3 length: 17 residues. Trimming pared 2 bases from V and 9 bases from J, leaving 26 bases between. CDR1 and CDR2 from the germline V gene are SQVTM and ANQGSEA.